Shown below are 4 T cell receptor beta chains from a single sample sequenced in a study of blood T cell repertoires in COVID-19. The assay was immunoSEQ multiplex PCR, and TCRdb's table has in-frame clones only and misses some. The sample gives 170,000 or so clones, about four fifths of which show up once; 6.5% to 8.5% is in the top ten. Sequencing was performed on peripheral blood. These receptors were obtained from a woman in her 70s with COVID-19, enrolled during active disease.

This clone was detected once. The V and J genes are TRBV5-1 and TRBJ2-7, with 9 bases lining up with TRBD1. Germline CDR1 and CDR2: SGHRS and YFSETQ. V shed 6 bases and J 1 base; nucleotides not matched to a gene: 2. This CDR3 has 13 amino acids. CDR3 protein: CASMGTGSYEQYF. The CDR3 coding sequence is TGCGCCAGCATGGGGACAGGGTCCTACGAGCAGTACTTC.

The genes are TRBV24-1 and TRBJ2-2; unclear D gene. Germline CDR1 reads KGHDR; CDR2 reads SFDVKD. The V gene lost 3 bases and the J gene lost 5 bases, with 3 bases spanning the gap. This CDR3 has 12 amino acids. The CDR3 region has the DNA TGTGCCACCAGTGATCGGACCGGGGAGCTGTTTTTT. Protein sequence: CATSDRTGELFF.

The rearrangement joins TRBV15 to TRBJ1-4; D gene unclear. Looked up from germline, CDR1 is LNHNV and CDR2 is YYDKDF (reference sequence). The CDR3 extends over 15 amino acids. The V end lost 1 base, the J end lost 4 bases, and 10 bases lay between the germline ends. CDR3 in amino acids: CATSRARSVNEKLFF. The CDR3 DNA is TGTGCCACCAGCAGAGCAAGGAGCGTTAATGAAAAACTGTTTTTT.

The chain has TRBV6-5 and TRBJ1-3, with TRBD1 matching over 8 bases. The V gene end was trimmed by 4 bases and the J gene end by 4 bases; junction bases not matched to a gene: 6. The germline V gene encodes CDR1 MNHEY and CDR2 SVGAGI. The CDR3 sequence is 15 residues long. The CDR3: CASSLTGGGGNTIYF. The CDR3 coding sequence is TGTGCCAGCAGTTTAACAGGGGGAGGCGGAAACACCATATATTTT.